Given below is one T cell receptor beta chain in context. Other DNA sequences in this specimen translate into the identical CDR3. In the original workflow: By means of reference gene primer amplification, nucleated cell counts were estimated. Profiled with immunoSEQ multiplex PCR; TCRdb holds only in-frame clones, not every one. Clone size and V and J calls were adopted from that table, with D and trimming inferred from the DNA. The sample lists more than 110,000 clones, roughly 86% occurring once. These data are taken from a study of blood T cell repertoires in COVID-19. Study as a whole: Spain, Italy and the United States supplied samples that represented acute and convalescent COVID-19. PBMCs, B-cell-depleted T cells, or T cells were the source of the cDNA or gDNA that made up the material.

Germline V gene data show CDR1 as MDHEN and CDR2 as SYDVKM. Trimming took 2 bases from V and 0 from J, leaving 11 bases between them. The CDR3 totals 16 residues. The rearrangement uses TRBV28 and TRBJ1-3; D perhaps matches TRBD1 (6 bases). Input material: peripheral blood. The clonotype was recovered from a man over 45 with active or convalescent COVID-19. The DNA for the CDR3 is TGTGCCAGCAGTTTACCCGGGACACTCTCTGGAAACACCATATATTTT. Translating it yields CASSLPGTLSGNTIYF.